Reported below is one T cell receptor (beta chain). Its matching antigen is unknown. TCRdb re-called the 5' RACE reads and gives one entry per CDR3 protein, without DNA. This sample's table reports about 170,000 distinct CDR3 sequences. This sample stems from a study of T cells expressing NK-cell markers. Study conclusions and caveats: These same clonotypes (in several donors) also led the CD3+CD56-NKG2C+ fraction.

This CDR3 region has 16 residues. The V call is TRBV12-3 or TRBV12-4, the J call TRBJ1-4; there is no DNA to check the TCRdb D call of TRBD1. Input material: blood T cells: a sorted CD56 or NKG2C T cell subset, CD4+ or CD8+ T cells, or bulk PBMC T cells (not recorded which). The sequence was obtained from a man aged 18-70 years in good health. The CDR3 spells CASRSQGGATNEKLFF.